This T cell receptor (beta chain) was sequenced for a study of blood T cell repertoires in COVID-19. Study summary: Researchers got acute and convalescent COVID-19 samples from the United States, Italy and Spain.

Under the authors' procedure: Researchers report that nucleated cell counts were estimated from reference gene primer amplification. TCRdb keeps only in-frame clones here, not all; method: immunoSEQ multiplex PCR. For V, J and clone size, that table is used; D and trimming come from the DNA. Of roughly 250,000 clones listed, around 82% are singletons. The length of the CDR3 is 14 residues. V dropped 5 bases and J dropped 7; count of bases not matched to a gene: 4. Per the germline V gene, CDR1 is MNHEY and CDR2 is SMNVEV (reference sequence). Material for sequencing was peripheral blood. The TCR comes from a man between 50 and 59 years old with active or convalescent COVID-19. The chain joins TRBV27 to TRBJ2-7; 14 bases map to TRBD2. CDR3 nucleotide sequence: TGTGCCAGCAGTCCGGGACTAGCGGGGGATGAGCAGTACTTC. Its protein product is CASSPGLAGDEQYF.